This note documents a single TCR beta chain sequence. Its target is not known. Amplification used primers for 54 TRBV and 13 TRBJ segments. Sequenced by immunoSEQ multiplex PCR; TCRdb stores in-frame clones only, minus some. This sample has some 110,000 clones; 92% occur once, and the top ten carry about 0.25%. These data come from a study of T cell repertoires and HLA-DP antigens. The sequenced sample consisted of CD4+ T cells from PBMCs. The receptor was isolated from a woman in her late teens or twenties in good health and CMV-seronegative.

The CDR3 DNA sequence: TGCGCCAGCAGCTTGGGGACAGGGTTCTTCTACGAGCAGTACGTC. Protein sequence: CASSLGTGFFYEQYV. The chain combines TRBV5-1 with TRBJ2-7; 8 positions agree with TRBD1. With 0 bases clipped from V and 3 bases from J, the junction kept 5 bases outside the gene matches. This CDR3 contains 15 residues. Germline values: CDR1 SGHRS, CDR2 YFSETQ.